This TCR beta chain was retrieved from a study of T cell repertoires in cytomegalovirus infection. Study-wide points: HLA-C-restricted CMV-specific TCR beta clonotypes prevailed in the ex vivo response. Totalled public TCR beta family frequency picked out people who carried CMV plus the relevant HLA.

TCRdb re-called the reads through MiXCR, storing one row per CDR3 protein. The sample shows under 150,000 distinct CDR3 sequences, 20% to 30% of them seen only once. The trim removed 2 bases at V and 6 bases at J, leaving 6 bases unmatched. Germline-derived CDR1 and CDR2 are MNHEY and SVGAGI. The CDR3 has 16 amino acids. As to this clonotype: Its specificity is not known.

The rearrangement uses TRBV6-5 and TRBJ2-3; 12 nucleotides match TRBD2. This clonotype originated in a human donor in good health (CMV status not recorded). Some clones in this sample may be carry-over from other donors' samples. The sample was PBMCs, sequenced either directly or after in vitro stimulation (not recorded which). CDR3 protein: CASSYHRLAGADTQYF. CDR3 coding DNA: TGTGCCAGCAGTTACCACAGACTAGCGGGGGCCGATACGCAGTATTTT.